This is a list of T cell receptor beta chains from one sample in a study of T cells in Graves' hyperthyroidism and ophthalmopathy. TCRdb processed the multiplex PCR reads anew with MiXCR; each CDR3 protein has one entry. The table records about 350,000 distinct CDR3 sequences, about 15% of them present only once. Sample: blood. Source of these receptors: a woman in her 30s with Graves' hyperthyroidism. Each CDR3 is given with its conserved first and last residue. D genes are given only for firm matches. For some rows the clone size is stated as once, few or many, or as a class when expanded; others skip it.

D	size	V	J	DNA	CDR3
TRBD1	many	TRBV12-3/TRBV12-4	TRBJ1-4	TGTGCCAGCAGTTTATCGGACAGGGGGAAACTGTTTTTT	CASSLSDRGKLFF
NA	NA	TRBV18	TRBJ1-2	TGTGCCAGCTCACCACCGAGTATCGACATGCGCTACACCTTC	CASSPPSIDMRYTF
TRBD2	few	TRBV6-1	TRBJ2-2	TGTGCCAGCACCCCGACTAGCGTTGATGGGACCGGGGAGCTGTTTTTT	CASTPTSVDGTGELFF
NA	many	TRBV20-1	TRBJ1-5	TGCAGTGCTAGAGATGGTGAGGGGAGGCAGCCCCAGCATTTT	CSARDGEGRQPQHF
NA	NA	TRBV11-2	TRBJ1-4	TGTGCCAGCAGGCCGAGTACAGGGAGTAGTGAAAAACTGTTTTTT	CASRPSTGSSEKLFF
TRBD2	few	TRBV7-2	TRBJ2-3	TGTGCCAGCAGCTTAGGGGTCTGGGTAGCGGGAGGGCCGGGGGGGATGACAGATACGCAGTATTTT	CASSLGVWVAGGPGGMTDTQYF
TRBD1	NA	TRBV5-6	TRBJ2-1	TGTGCCAGCAGCTTGCACGGACAGGTTTCCAATGAGCAGTTCTTC	CASSLHGQVSNEQFF
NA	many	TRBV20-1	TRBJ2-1	TGCAGTGCTAGAACCCTCCCGGGCTCCTACAATGAGCAGTTCTTC	CSARTLPGSYNEQFF
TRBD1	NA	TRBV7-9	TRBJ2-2	TGTGCCAGCGCCATCCCCGGACAGGGGAACACCGGGGAGCTGTTTTTT	CASAIPGQGNTGELFF
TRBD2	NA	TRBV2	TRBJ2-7	TGTGCCAGCACTACTCGGGGGGTACAGACCTACGAGCAGTACTTC	CASTTRGVQTYEQYF
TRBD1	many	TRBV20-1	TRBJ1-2	TGCAGTGCCCATCTCGGACAGGGAAAGGGTGGCTACACCTTC	CSAHLGQGKGGYTF
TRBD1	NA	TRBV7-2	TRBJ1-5	TGTGCCAGCAGCATCTCGGGGACAGGGTCTCAGCCCCAGCATTTT	CASSISGTGSQPQHF
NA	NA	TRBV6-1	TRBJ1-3	TGTGCCAGCAGTGATCCAGGGTGGCTGGGAAACACCATATATTTT	CASSDPGWLGNTIYF
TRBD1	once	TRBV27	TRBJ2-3	TGTGCCAGCAGTCCCTGGACAGGGGGCGGGGATACGCAGTATTTT	CASSPWTGGGDTQYF